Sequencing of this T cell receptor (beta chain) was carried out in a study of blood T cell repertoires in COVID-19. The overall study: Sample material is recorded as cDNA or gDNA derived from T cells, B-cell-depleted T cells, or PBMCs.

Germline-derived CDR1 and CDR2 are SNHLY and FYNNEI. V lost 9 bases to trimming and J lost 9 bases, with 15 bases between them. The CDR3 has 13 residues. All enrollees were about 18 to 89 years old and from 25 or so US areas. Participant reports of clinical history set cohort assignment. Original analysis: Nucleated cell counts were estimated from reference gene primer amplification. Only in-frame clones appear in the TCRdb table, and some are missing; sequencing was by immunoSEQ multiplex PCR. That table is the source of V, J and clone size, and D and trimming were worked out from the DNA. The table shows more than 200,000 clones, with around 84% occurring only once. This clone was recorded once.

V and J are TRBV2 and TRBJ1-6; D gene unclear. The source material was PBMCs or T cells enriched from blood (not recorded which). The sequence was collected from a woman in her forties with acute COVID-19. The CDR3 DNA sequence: TGTGCCAGATCGGGATCGGCCGGTTCACCCCTCCACTTT. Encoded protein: CARSGSAGSPLHF.